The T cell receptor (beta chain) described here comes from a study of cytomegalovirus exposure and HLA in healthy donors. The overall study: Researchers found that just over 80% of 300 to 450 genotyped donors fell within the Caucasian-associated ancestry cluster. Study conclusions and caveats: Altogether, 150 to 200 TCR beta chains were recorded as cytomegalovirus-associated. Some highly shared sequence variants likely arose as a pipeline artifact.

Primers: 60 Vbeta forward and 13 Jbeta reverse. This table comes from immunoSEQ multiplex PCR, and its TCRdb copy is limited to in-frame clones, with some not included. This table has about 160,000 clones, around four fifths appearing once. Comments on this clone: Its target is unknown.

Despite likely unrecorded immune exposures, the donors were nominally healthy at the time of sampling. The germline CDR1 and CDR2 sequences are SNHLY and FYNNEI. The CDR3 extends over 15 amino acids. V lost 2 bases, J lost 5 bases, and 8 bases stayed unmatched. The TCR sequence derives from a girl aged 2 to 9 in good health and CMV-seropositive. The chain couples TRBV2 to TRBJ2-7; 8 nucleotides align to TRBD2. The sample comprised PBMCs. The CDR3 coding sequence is TGTGCCAGCAGTGAACGATCGAGCGGGAGCGACGAGCAGTACTTC. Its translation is CASSERSSGSDEQYF.